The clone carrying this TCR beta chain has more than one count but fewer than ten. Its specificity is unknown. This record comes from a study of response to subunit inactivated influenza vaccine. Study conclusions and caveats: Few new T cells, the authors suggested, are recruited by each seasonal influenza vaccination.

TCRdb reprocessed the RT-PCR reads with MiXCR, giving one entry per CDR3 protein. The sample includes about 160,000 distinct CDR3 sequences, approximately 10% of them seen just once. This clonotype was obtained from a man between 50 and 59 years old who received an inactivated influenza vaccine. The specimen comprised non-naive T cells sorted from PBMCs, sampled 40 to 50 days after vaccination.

CDR3 nucleotides: TGTGCCAGCAGTTTAACCGGGTCTCTCGCCAACGAGCAGTACTTC. Translation: CASSLTGSLANEQYF. The genes are TRBV12-3 or TRBV12-4 and TRBJ2-7; D unresolved. The V gene lost 2 bases and the J gene lost 5 bases, with 16 bases spanning the gap. The CDR3 length is 15 residues.